The 14 T cell receptor beta chains listed next were all sequenced from one sample in a study of blood T cell repertoires in COVID-19. The assay was immunoSEQ multiplex PCR, and TCRdb's table has in-frame clones only and misses some. Among around 260,000 clones listed, roughly 90% were seen once. The sequenced material came from peripheral blood. These TCRs come from a young woman with active or convalescent COVID-19.

V is TRBV14 and J is TRBJ1-3; D is ambiguous. Germline CDR1 and CDR2: SGHDN and FVKESK. Trimming removed 5 bases from V and 4 bases from J, with 6 bases in between. CDR3 length: 12 amino acids. The CDR3 loop reads CASSEVGNTIYF. The CDR3 region has the DNA TGTGCCAGCAGCGAAGTAGGAAACACCATATATTTT.

The genes are TRBV28 and TRBJ1-1; D might be TRBD1 (5 bases). The germline V and J ends were trimmed by 3 bases and 4 bases, with 12 bases remaining between them. This CDR3 is 14 amino acids long. Germline values: CDR1 MDHEN, CDR2 SYDVKM. The CDR3 DNA sequence: TGTGCCAGCAGTTTGGAGGGGCTGGGCACTGAAGCTTTCTTT. Translating it yields CASSLEGLGTEAFF. Full variable domain (rest looked up from reference TRBV28 and TRBJ1-1): DVKVTQSSRYLVKRTGEKVFLECVQDMDHENMFWYRQDPGLGLRLIYFSYDVKMKEKGDIPEGYSVSREKKERFSLILESASTNQTSMYLCASSLEGLGTEAFFGQGTRLTVV.

The chain employs TRBV28 and TRBJ2-3; D call uncertain. The CDR3 consists of 12 residues. Trimming left V 1 base short and J 5 bases short, with 4 bases between. Per the germline V gene, CDR1 is MDHEN and CDR2 is SYDVKM. The CDR3 DNA is TGTGCCAGCAGTTTATTTAAAGATACGCAGTATTTT. This sequence encodes CASSLFKDTQYF.

This clone appeared once. This chain connects TRBV30 to TRBJ1-2; a weak D match, TRBD1 (5 bases). Trimming removed 1 base from V and 8 bases from J, with 20 bases in between. Germline-derived CDR1 and CDR2 are GTSNPN and SVGIG (reference sequence). The CDR3 is 15 amino acids. CDR3 residues: CAWSALLGAGGGYTF. The CDR3 DNA sequence: TGTGCCTGGAGTGCCCTACTAGGGGCCGGAGGGGGCTACACCTTC. Together with reference TRBV30 and TRBJ1-2, the CDR3 gives the full variable domain: SQTIHQWPATLVQPVGSPLSLECTVEGTSNPNLYWYRQAAGRGLQLLFYSVGIGQISSEVPQNLSASRPQDRQFILSSKKLLLSDSGFYLCAWSALLGAGGGYTFGSGTRLTVV.

In DNA form, the CDR3 reads TGTGCCAGCAGCACCCGACAGGGGGCGCGGAACTATGGCTACACCTTC. Translation: CASSTRQGARNYGYTF. The gene calls are TRBV11-2 and TRBJ1-2, with 10 bases aligning to TRBD1. Germline V lookup: CDR1 SGHAT, CDR2 FQNNGV. J gave up 2 bases and V 5 bases, and 8 bases lay outside the gene matches. The CDR3 consists of 16 residues.

Here the CDR3 reads CASSLTGKDTEAFF. The CDR3 nucleotides read TGTGCCAGCAGCTTAACAGGGAAGGACACTGAAGCTTTCTTT. The V call is TRBV7-9, the J call TRBJ1-1; possible D gene TRBD1, 6 bases. This CDR3 is 14 amino acids long. V was cut by 2 bases and J by 3 bases, with 10 bases left in between. The germline V gene encodes CDR1 SEHNR and CDR2 FQNEAQ (reference sequence).

This chain connects TRBV28 to TRBJ2-5, with D tentatively TRBD1 (5 bases). The CDR3 spans 15 residues. Trimming cost V 2 bases and J 2 bases, with 12 bases left between them. In germline, CDR1 is MDHEN, CDR2 SYDVKM. CDR3 DNA: TGTGCCAGCAGTTTAAGACAGTCCCATCAAGAGACCCAGTACTTC. The encoded protein is CASSLRQSHQETQYF.

The genes are TRBV4-3 and TRBJ1-6; 10 positions agree with TRBD1. The V and J ends lost 4 bases and 5 bases, in that order; junction bases with no gene match: 5. CDR3 size: 16 residues. Germline values: CDR1 LGHNA, CDR2 YSLEER. Here the CDR3 reads CASSLGTGENNSPLHF. The CDR3 bases are TGCGCCAGCAGCCTAGGGACAGGGGAAAATAATTCACCCCTCCACTTT.

The V gene is TRBV9, the J gene TRBJ2-7; a weak D match, TRBD2 (6 bases). Trimming took 0 bases from V and 2 from J, leaving 9 bases between them. Germline V gene sequence: CDR1 SGDLS, CDR2 YYNGEE. The CDR3 spans 14 residues. This CDR3 is CASSVGGDAYEQYF. The CDR3 DNA reads as TGTGCCAGCAGCGTAGGCGGGGACGCCTACGAGCAGTACTTC.

This clone was seen more than once but under ten times. V usage is TRBV6-6 and J usage is TRBJ1-6, with D possibly matching TRBD1 (6 bases). V lost 2 bases and J lost 6, with 11 bases in between. The germline V gene encodes CDR1 MNHNY and CDR2 SVGAGI (reference sequence). This CDR3 region has 15 residues. CDR3 residues: CASSYPADSNSPLHF. The DNA for the CDR3 is TGTGCCAGCAGTTACCCTGCGGACAGTAATTCACCCCTCCACTTT.

The chain uses TRBV7-9 and TRBJ1-2; perhaps TRBD1 as D (6 bases). The CDR3 extends over 14 amino acids. With 5 bases removed from V and 2 bases from J, the gap between germline ends came to 12 bases. Germline V gives CDR1 SEHNR, CDR2 FQNEAQ (reference sequence). CDR3 loop: CASSHGGQNYGYTF. The CDR3 DNA reads TGTGCCAGCAGCCACGGCGGACAGAACTATGGCTACACCTTC.

This clone was found once. The chain combines TRBV19 with TRBJ1-1, with D unclear. From germline, CDR1 is LNHDA and CDR2 SQIVND (reference sequence). Deletions cut 6 bases from V and 3 bases from J, with 11 bases between. The CDR3 sequence is 13 residues long. The CDR3 DNA sequence: TGTGCCAGTAGGCCCCTGGGCGACACTGAAGCTTTCTTT. Translation: CASRPLGDTEAFF. Combining the CDR3 with reference TRBV19 and TRBJ1-1 gives the whole variable domain DGGITQSPKYLFRKEGQNVTLSCEQNLNHDAMYWYRQDPGQGLRLIYYSQIVNDFQKGDIAEGYSVSREKKESFPLTVTSAQKNPTAFYLCASRPLGDTEAFFGQGTRLTVV.

This sequence joins TRBV6-1 and TRBJ2-1; the match to TRBD2 covers 8 bases. CDR1 MNHNS and CDR2 SASEGT come from the germline V gene. With 0 bases clipped from V and 13 bases from J, the junction kept 8 bases outside the gene matches. The CDR3 spans 14 residues. Written as DNA, the CDR3 is TGTGCCAGCAGTGAAGCACTAGCGGCCTATCAACAGTTCTTC. This codes for CASSEALAAYQQFF.

The V call is TRBV6-2 or TRBV6-3, the J call TRBJ1-6; D ambiguous. Germline loops: CDR1 MNHEY, CDR2 SVGEGT. The V gene lost 2 bases and the J gene lost 4 bases, with 12 bases spanning the gap. The CDR3 length is 16 residues. CDR3 protein: CASSYGAGTYNSPLHF. The CDR3 nucleotides are TGTGCCAGCAGTTACGGCGCAGGAACTTATAATTCACCCCTCCACTTT.